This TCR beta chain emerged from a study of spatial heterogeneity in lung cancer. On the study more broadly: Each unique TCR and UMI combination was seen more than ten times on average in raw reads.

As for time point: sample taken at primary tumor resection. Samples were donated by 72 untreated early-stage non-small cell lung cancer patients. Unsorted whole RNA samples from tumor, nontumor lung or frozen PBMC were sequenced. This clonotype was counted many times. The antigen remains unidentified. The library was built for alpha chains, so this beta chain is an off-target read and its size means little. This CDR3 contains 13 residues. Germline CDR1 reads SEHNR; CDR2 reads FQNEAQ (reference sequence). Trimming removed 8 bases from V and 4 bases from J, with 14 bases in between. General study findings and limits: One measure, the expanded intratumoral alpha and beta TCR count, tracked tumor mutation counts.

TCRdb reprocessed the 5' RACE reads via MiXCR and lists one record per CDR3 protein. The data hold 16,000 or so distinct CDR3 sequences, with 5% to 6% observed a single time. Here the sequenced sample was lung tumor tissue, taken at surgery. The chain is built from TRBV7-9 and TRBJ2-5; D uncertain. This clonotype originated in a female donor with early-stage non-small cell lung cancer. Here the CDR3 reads CASGVWASETQYF. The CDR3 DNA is TGTGCCAGCGGGGTGTGGGCCTCAGAGACCCAGTACTTC.